Below are 2 T cell receptor beta chains sequenced from a single sample in a study of CXCR3-negative and CXCR3-positive naive CD8 T cells. Study outcomes and limitations: Naive cells that were CXCR3-positive had more hydrophobic TRB CDR3s (compared with CXCR3-negative naive cells).

These receptors are not linked to any known antigen. Carrying UMI labels, the TRB cDNA libraries were prepared through 5' RACE. TCRdb reprocessed the 5' RACE reads; each CDR3 protein has one entry and no DNA is given. Its listing shows roughly 6,000 distinct CDR3 sequences. Sequencing was performed on naive CXCR3+ CD8+ T cells from blood. Subset denoted: CD45RO-CCR7+CD27+CD95- naive CD8+ T cells expressing CXCR3 (TNR3+). These receptors were obtained from a human donor in good health. Some clones in this sample may be carry-over from other donors' samples.

The CDR3 protein is CSVDRGYNEQFF. V usage is TRBV29-1 and J usage is TRBJ2-1; the D gene TCRdb calls, TRBD1, cannot be checked with no DNA. This CDR3 is 12 amino acids long. CDR1 and CDR2 from the germline V gene are SQVTM and ANQGSEA.

The genes are TRBV29-1 and TRBJ2-1; the TCRdb call, TRBD2, lacks DNA for checking. CDR3 length: 14 amino acids. In germline, CDR1 is SQVTM, CDR2 ANQGSEA. The CDR3 region is CSVGGLEVYNEQFF.